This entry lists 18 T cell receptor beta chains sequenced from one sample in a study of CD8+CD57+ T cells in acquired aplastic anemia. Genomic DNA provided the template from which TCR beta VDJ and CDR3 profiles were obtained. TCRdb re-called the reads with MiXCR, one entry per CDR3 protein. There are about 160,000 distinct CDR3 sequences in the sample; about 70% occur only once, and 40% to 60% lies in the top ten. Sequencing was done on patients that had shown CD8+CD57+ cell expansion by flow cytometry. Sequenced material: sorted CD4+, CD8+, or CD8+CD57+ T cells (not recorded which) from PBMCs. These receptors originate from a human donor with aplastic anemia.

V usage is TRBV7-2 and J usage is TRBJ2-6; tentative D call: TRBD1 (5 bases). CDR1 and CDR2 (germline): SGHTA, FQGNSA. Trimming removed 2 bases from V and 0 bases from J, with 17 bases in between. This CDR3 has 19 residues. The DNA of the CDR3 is TGTGCCAGCAGCTTAATCGTCACAGGCAGAGACTCTGGGGCCAACGTCCTGACTTTC. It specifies CASSLIVTGRDSGANVLTF. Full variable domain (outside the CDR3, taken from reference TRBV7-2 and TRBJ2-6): GAGVSQSPSNKVTEKGKDVELRCDPISGHTALYWYRQSLGQGLEFLIYFQGNSAPDKSGLPSDRFSAERTGGSVSTLTIQRTQQEDSAVYLCASSLIVTGRDSGANVLTFGAGSRLTVL.

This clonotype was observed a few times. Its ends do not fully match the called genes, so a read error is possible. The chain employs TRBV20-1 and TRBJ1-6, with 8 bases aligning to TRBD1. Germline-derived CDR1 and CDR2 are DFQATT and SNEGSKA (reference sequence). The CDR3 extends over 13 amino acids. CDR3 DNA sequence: TGCAGTGCTAGAGATCGTTATACCGGGACAGGCATCTTT. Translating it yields CSARDRYTGTGIF.

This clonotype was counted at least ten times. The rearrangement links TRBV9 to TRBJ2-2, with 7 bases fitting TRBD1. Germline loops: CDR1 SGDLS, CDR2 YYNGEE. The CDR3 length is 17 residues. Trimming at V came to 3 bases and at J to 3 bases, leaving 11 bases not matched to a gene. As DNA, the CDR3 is TGTGCCAGCAGCGATCCCCGGAAACAGGGGTACACCGGGGAGCTGTTTTTT. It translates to CASSDPRKQGYTGELFF.

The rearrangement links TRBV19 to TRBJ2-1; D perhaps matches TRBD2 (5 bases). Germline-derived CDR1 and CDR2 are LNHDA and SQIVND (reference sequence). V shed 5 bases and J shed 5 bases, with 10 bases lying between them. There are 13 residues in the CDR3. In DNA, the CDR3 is TGTGCCAGTAGTTCTAGCAGCGACAATGAGCAGTTCTTC. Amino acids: CASSSSSDNEQFF.

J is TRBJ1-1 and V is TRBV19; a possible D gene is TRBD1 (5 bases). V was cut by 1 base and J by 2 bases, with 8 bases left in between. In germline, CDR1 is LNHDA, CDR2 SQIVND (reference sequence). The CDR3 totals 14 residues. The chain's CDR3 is CASSIGRDNTEAFF. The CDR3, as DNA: TGTGCCAGTAGTATAGGGCGGGACAACACTGAAGCTTTCTTT.

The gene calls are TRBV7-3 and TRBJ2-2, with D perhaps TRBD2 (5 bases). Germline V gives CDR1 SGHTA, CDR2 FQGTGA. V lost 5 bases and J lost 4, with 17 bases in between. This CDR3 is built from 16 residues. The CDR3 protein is CASSPNSYAGTGELFF. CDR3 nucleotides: TGTGCCAGCAGCCCCAACAGCTACGCGGGCACCGGGGAGCTGTTTTTT.

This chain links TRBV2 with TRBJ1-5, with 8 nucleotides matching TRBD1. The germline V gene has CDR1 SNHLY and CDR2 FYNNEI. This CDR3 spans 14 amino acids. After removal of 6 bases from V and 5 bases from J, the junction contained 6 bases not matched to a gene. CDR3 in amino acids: CASSAGQGHQPQHF. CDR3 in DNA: TGTGCCAGCAGCGCCGGACAGGGACATCAGCCCCAGCATTTT. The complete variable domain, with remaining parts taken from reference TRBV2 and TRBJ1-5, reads EPEVTQTPSHQVTQMGQEVILRCVPISNHLYFYWYRQILGQKVEFLVSFYNNEISEKSEIFDDQFSVERPDGSNFTLKIRSTKLEDSAMYFCASSAGQGHQPQHFGDGTRLSIL.

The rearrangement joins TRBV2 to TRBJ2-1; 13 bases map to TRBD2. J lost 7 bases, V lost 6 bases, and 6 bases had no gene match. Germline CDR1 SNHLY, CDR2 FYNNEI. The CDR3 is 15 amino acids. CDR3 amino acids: CASRLLAGGINEQFF. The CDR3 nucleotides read TGTGCCAGCAGATTACTAGCGGGGGGGATAAATGAGCAGTTCTTC.

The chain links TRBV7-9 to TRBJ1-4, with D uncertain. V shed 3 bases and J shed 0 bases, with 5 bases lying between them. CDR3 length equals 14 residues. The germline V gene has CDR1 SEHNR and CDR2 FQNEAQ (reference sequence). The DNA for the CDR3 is TGTGCCAGCAGCTTCGGTGCAACTAATGAAAAACTGTTTTTT. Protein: CASSFGATNEKLFF.

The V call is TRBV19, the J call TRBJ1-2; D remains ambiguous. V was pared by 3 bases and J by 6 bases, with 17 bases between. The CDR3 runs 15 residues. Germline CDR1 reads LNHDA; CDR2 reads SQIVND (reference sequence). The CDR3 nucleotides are TGTGCCAGTAGTATTGTGAACCGCAGGCCAAATGGCTACACCTTC. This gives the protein CASSIVNRRPNGYTF.

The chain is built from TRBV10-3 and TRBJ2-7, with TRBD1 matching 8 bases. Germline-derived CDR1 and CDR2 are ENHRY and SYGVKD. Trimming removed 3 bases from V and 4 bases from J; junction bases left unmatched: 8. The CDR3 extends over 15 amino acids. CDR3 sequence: CAISDGPGQAYEQYF. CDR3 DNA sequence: TGTGCCATCAGTGATGGGCCGGGACAGGCGTACGAGCAGTACTTC.

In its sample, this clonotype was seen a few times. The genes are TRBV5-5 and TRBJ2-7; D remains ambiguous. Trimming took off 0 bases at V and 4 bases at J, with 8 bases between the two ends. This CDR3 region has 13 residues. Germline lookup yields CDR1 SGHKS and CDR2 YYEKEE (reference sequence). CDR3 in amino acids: CASSLAGVYEQYF. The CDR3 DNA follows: TGTGCCAGCAGCTTGGCCGGTGTTTACGAGCAGTACTTC.

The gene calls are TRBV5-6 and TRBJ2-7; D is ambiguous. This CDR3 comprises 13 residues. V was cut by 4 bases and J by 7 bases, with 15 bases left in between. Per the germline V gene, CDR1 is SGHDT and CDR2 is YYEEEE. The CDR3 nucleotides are TGTGCCAGCAGCCACAATGGACCGCGGGAGCAGTACTTC. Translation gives CASSHNGPREQYF. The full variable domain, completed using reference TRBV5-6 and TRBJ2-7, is DAGVTQSPTHLIKTRGQQVTLRCSPKSGHDTVSWYQQALGQGPQFIFQYYEEEERQRGNFPDRFSGHQFPNYSSELNVNALLLGDSALYLCASSHNGPREQYFGPGTRLTVT.

CDR3 protein: CASSSRTGNEQFF. CDR3 sequence (DNA): TGTGCCAGCAGCTCGCGGACGGGGAATGAGCAGTTCTTC. J is TRBJ2-1 and V is TRBV7-2, with a possible D match to TRBD2 (5 bases). This CDR3 is 13 amino acids long. V was clipped by 4 bases and J by 7 bases, with 11 bases between them. Germline lookup yields CDR1 SGHTA and CDR2 FQGNSA.

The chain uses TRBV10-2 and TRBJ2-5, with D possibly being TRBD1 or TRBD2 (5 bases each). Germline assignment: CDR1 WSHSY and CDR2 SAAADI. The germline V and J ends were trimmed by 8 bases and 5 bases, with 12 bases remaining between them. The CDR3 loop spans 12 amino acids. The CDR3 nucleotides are TGCGCCAGCGGGGGTTTGGTGGAGACCCAGTACTTC. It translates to CASGGLVETQYF.

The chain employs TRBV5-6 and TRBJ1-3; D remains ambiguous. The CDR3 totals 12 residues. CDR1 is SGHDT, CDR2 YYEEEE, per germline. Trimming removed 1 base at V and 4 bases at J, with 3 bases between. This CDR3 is CASSLTGNTIYF. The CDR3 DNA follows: TGTGCCAGCAGCTTGACCGGAAACACCATATATTTT.

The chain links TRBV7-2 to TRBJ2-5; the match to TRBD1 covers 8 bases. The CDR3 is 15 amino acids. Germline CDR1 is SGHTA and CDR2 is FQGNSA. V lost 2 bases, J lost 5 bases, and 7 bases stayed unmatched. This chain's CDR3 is CASSLLRTGSETQYF. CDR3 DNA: TGTGCCAGCAGCTTATTAAGGACAGGGTCCGAGACCCAGTACTTC.

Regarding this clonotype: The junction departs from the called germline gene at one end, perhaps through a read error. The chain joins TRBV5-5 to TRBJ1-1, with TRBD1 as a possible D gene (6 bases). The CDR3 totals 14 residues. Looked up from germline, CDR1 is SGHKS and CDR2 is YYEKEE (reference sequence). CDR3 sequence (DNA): TGCGCCAGCATTGATTGGGACACGGATAATGAAGCTTTCTTT. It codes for CASIDWDTDNEAFF.